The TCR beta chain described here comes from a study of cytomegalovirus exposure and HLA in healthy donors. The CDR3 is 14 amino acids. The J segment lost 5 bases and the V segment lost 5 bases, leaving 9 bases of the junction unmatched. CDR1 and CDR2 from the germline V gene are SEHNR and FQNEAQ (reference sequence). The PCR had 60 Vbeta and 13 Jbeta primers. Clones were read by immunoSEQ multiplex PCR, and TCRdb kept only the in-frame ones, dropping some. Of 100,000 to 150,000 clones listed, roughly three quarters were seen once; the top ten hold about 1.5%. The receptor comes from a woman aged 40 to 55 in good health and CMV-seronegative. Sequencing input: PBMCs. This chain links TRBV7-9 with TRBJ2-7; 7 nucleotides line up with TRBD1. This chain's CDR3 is CASSPRQGPDEQYF. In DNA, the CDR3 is TGTGCCAGCAGCCCCCGACAGGGTCCCGACGAGCAGTACTTC.